This TCR beta chain was sequenced in a study of cytomegalovirus exposure and HLA in healthy donors. Overall study findings and caveats: Later on, an analysis tied approximately 17,000 TCR beta sequences to HLA alleles at 0.05 false discovery rate.

This clone was recorded once. The antigen remains undetermined. The CDR3 length is 19 residues. J was trimmed by 6 bases and V by 4 bases; bases with no gene match: 16. CDR1 and CDR2 from the germline V gene are SGDLS and YYNGEE. Primers for the PCR totalled 60 Vbeta and 13 Jbeta. Method: immunoSEQ multiplex PCR; TCRdb's copy keeps in-frame clones and lacks some. Seen here are about 150,000 clones, less than 10% observed once, and the top ten hold less than 2%. Sequenced sample: PBMCs. This chain links TRBV9 with TRBJ2-1; TRBD2 agrees at 13 bases. This TCR was recovered from a male donor in good health and CMV-seronegative. The CDR3 DNA sequence: TGTGCCAGCAGCCCCCATGGGGGAACTAGCGGGAGGGGGGTCAATGAGCAGTTCTTC. Translation: CASSPHGGTSGRGVNEQFF.